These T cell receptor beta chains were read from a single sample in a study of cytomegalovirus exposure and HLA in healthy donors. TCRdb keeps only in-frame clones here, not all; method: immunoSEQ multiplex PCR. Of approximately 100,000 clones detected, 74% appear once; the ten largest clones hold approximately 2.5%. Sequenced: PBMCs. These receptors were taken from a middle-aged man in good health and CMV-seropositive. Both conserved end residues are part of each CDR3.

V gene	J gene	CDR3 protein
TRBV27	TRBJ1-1	CASPGLPMNTEAFF
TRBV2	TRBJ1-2	CASRDRDRVNGYTF
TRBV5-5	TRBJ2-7	CASSFLGANEQYF
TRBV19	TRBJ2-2	CASSIDARGGYGAPGELFF
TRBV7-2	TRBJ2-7	CASSSVRGGEQYF
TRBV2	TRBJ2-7	CASSDGGTFSSYEQYF
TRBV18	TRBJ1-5	CASSGPGGNSNQPQHF
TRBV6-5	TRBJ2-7	CASSFQAGGPEQYF
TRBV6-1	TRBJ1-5	CASSEEDRGWAPQHF
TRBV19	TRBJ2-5	CASRGTVRGTQYF
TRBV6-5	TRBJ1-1	CASSFQGMAEAFF
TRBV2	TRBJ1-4	CASSDRGGEFGKLFF
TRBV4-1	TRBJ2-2	CASSQYPTGGINTGELFF
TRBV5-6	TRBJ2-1	CASSLDRVSYNEQFF
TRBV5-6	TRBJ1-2	CASTRHLTGGAYGYTF
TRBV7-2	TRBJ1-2	CASSLGQGSLGGYTF
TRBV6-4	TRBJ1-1	CASSPTGSTEAFF
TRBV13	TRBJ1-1	CASSSWTGGVPSNTEAFF
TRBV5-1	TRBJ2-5	CASSKGQNQETQYF
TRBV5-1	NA	CASSGGTGEGGYEQYF
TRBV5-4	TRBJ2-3	CASSLGRSSGYTDTQYF
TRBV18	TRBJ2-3	CASSPASQGIGDTQYF
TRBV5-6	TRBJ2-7	CASSFQILTYEQYF
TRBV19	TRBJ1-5	CASSMQDSNQPQHF
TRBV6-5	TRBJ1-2	CASSFPGQRNGYTF
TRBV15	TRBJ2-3	CATSRDINTQYF
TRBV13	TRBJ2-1	CASSLDGSMSYNEQFF
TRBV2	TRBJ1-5	CASSRGGNQPQHF
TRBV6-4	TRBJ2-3	CASSDSSGRGDTQYF
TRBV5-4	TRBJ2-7	CASSRDRFYEQYF
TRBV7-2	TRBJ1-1	CASSFSGLQGPEAFF
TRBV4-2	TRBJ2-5	CASSQDARGAETQYF
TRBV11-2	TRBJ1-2	CASSLYRGGGYTF
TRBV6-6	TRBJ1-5	CASSSGQGYSNQPQHF
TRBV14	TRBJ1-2	CASSPLWVLGQPDGYTF
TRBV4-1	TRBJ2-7	CASSLDRAREQYF
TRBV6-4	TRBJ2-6	CATSREAGANVLTF
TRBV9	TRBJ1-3	CASSPFFPGVSGNTIYF
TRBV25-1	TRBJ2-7	CASTKGDYEQYF
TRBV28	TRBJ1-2	CAGSSGNFPYGYTF
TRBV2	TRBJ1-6	CASYQAGMGNSPLHF
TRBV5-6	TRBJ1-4	CASSTQGTHEKLFF
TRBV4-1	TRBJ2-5	CASSQDQSRGGIQETQYF
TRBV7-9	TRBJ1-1	CASSFNQKNTEAFF
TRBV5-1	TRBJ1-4	CASSLMGQGAEKLFF
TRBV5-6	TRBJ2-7	CASSLAPPWQGRDEQYF
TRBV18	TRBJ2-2	CASSPQTSGVNTGELFF
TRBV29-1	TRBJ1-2	CSVENWSTYGYTF
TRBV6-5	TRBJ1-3	CASSTLGRGNTIYF